This passage covers 9 T cell receptor beta chains from one sample sequenced in a study of T cells in Graves' hyperthyroidism and ophthalmopathy (dated by TCRdb to the late 2010s). Receptor libraries were prepared by multiplex PCR. Instrument used: Illumina HiSeq 2000. The TCR beta CDR3 regions were amplified from RNA transcripts. The first round of RT-PCR for the TCR CDR3 was performed with the HTBI primer set and the Qiagen OneStep RT-PCR kit. TCRdb reran the public reads through fastp at Q25 and MiXCR, keeping productive beta chains. Each CDR3 protein gets just one entry, which takes the most common genes and DNA from the rows behind it. The sample data list 490,000 or so distinct CDR3 sequences, and approximately 23% of these were observed just once. The leading ten clones occupy about 53% of the sample. Input material: blood. The receptors stem from a woman in her 70s with Graves' ophthalmopathy.

This clonotype was observed a few times. The chain carries TRBV7-3 and TRBJ1-1; 7 bases align to TRBD1. The CDR3 is 14 residues long. Per germline, CDR1 SGHTA and CDR2 FQGTGA. Trimming removed 4 bases from V and 1 base from J; junction bases left unmatched: 3. CDR3 sequence reads: CASSSTGSNTEAFF. The DNA for the CDR3 is TGTGCCAGCAGCTCGACAGGGTCGAACACTGAAGCTTTCTTT.

This clonotype has at least ten counts. This rearrangement joins TRBV2 to TRBJ2-7; D possibly corresponds to TRBD2 (5 bases). V lost 4 bases and J 0 bases, leaving 10 bases between the germline ends. CDR3 size: 14 residues. Germline V gene sequence: CDR1 SNHLY, CDR2 FYNNEI. The CDR3 sequence is CASSGGSASYEQYF. The DNA for the CDR3 is TGTGCCAGCAGTGGTGGGAGCGCCTCCTACGAGCAGTACTTC.

This sequence joins TRBV2 and TRBJ1-2; 9 nucleotides align to TRBD1. V gave up 7 bases and J gave up 2 bases; unmatched junction bases: 5. There are 14 residues in the CDR3. Germline V gene lookup returns CDR1 SNHLY and CDR2 FYNNEI. The CDR3 DNA reads as TGTGCCAGCACCTCGACAGGGGGGAACTATGGCTACACCTTC. It is translated as CASTSTGGNYGYTF.

Comments on this clonotype: Its ends do not fully match the called genes, so a read error is possible. The chain links TRBV5-1 to TRBJ1-3, with 9 positions matching TRBD1. This CDR3 comprises 15 residues. The germline V gene encodes CDR1 SGHRS and CDR2 YFSETQ. CDR3 in amino acids: CASSLDRGSGNTIYF. Here the CDR3 DNA reads TGTGCCAGCAGCTTAGACAGGGGGTCTGGAAACACCATATATTTT.

The chain has TRBV7-6 and TRBJ2-5; 9 bases are shared with TRBD1. The CDR3 has 19 amino acids. V dropped 5 bases and J dropped 4; count of bases not matched to a gene: 20. From germline, CDR1 is SGHVS and CDR2 FNYEAQ. The CDR3 sequence: CASSRKTGTGRLGRETQYF. CDR3 bases: TGTGCCAGCAGCCGTAAAACCGGGACAGGGAGGCTAGGGAGAGAGACCCAGTACTTC.

The chain links TRBV28 to TRBJ2-6; D possibly uses TRBD1 or TRBD2 (5 bases each). Germline V gives CDR1 MDHEN, CDR2 SYDVKM. CDR3 length: 15 amino acids. With 7 bases removed from V and 4 bases from J, the gap between germline ends came to 14 bases. The DNA for the CDR3 is TGTGCCAGCACTCCTGGGGGTGCCGGGGCCAACGTCCTGACTTTC. Encoded protein: CASTPGGAGANVLTF.

The table lists this clonotype with many counts. This chain uses TRBV28 with TRBJ2-4; D unresolved. The CDR3 has 14 residues. Between the trimmed V and J ends, which lost 3 bases and 4 bases, there was a span of 10 bases. Germline V gene lookup returns CDR1 MDHEN and CDR2 SYDVKM. The CDR3 loop reads CASSFTHKKNIQYF. CDR3 coding DNA: TGTGCCAGCAGTTTTACCCACAAGAAAAACATTCAGTACTTC.

The V and J genes are TRBV30 and TRBJ1-3, with 8 bases lining up with TRBD1. Trimming cost V 4 bases and J 4 bases; bases outside gene matches: 6. Germline CDR1 GTSNPN, CDR2 SVGIG (reference sequence). The CDR3 has 14 residues. The CDR3 region has the DNA TGTGCCTGGACGACAGGGGCGTTAGGAAACACCATATATTTT. Its protein is CAWTTGALGNTIYF.

The sample holds many counts of this clonotype. The chain is built from TRBV28 and TRBJ1-3; no definite D call. V was shortened by 7 bases and J by 0 bases, with 13 bases between the two germline ends. CDR3 length: 15 residues. Germline loops: CDR1 MDHEN, CDR2 SYDVKM. The CDR3 DNA reads as TGTGCCAGCAAACCTTGGAGGGACTCTGGAAACACCATATATTTT. Protein product: CASKPWRDSGNTIYF. Complete variable domain (other parts from reference TRBV28 and TRBJ1-3): DVKVTQSSRYLVKRTGEKVFLECVQDMDHENMFWYRQDPGLGLRLIYFSYDVKMKEKGDIPEGYSVSREKKERFSLILESASTNQTSMYLCASKPWRDSGNTIYFGEGSWLTVV.